This is a list of T cell receptor beta chains from one sample in a study of blood T cell repertoires in COVID-19. Sequenced by immunoSEQ multiplex PCR; TCRdb stores in-frame clones only, minus some. The data show 250,000 to 300,000 clones, with 80% to 90% seen just once and roughly 9.6% held by the top ten. The specimen was peripheral blood. Receptors were obtained from a woman aged 70 to 79 with acute or convalescent COVID-19. Each CDR3 is given with its conserved first and last residue. Fields, in order: V gene, D gene, clone size, J gene, CDR3 DNA, CDR3 protein. A D gene is named only where the DNA matches it firmly. A row's size may be missing; if present it is once, few, many or a size class.

V: TRBV29-1
D: TRBD2
size: .
J: TRBJ2-3
DNA: TGCAGCGTCGAAGACTCGGGGGGGGCCGCAGATACGCAGTATTTT
CDR3: CSVEDSGGAADTQYF

V: TRBV6-4
D: TRBD1
size: .
J: TRBJ1-2
DNA: TGTGCCAGCAGTGCGGACAGGGACTATGGCTACACCTTC
CDR3: CASSADRDYGYTF

V: TRBV7-3
D: TRBD1
size: .
J: TRBJ1-2
DNA: TGTGCCAGCAGTTACGGGACAGGCCAAGGCTACACCTTC
CDR3: CASSYGTGQGYTF

V: TRBV3-1/TRBV3-2
D: TRBD1
size: .
J: TRBJ1-2
DNA: TGTGCCAGCAGCCAGAGAGGGACAGGGGGGAATGGCTACACCTTC
CDR3: CASSQRGTGGNGYTF

V: TRBV11-2
D: .
size: once
J: TRBJ1-2
DNA: TGTGCCAGCAGCGGTTGGTCCGGGGTTCAAGACTATGGCTACACCTTC
CDR3: CASSGWSGVQDYGYTF

V: TRBV12-3/TRBV12-4
D: TRBD1
size: .
J: TRBJ1-2
DNA: TGTGCCAGCAGTACAGGGGGGGGTGGCTACACCTTC
CDR3: CASSTGGGGYTF

V: TRBV30
D: TRBD1
size: .
J: TRBJ2-4
DNA: TGTGCCGGGACCCCCCGGACAGGGACTGGTGACATTCAGTACTTC
CDR3: CAGTPRTGTGDIQYF

V: TRBV2
D: .
size: .
J: TRBJ2-1
DNA: TGTGCCAGCCGAGTTTGGAATGAGCAGTTCTTC
CDR3: CASRVWNEQFF

V: TRBV29-1
D: TRBD1
size: .
J: TRBJ1-1
DNA: TGCAGCGTCGAAAGGGGGCAGGGAACTGAAGCTTTCTTT
CDR3: CSVERGQGTEAFF

V: TRBV19
D: .
size: .
J: TRBJ2-5
DNA: TGTGCCAGTAGTATGGGAGGAGGGGCAGAGACCCAGTACTTC
CDR3: CASSMGGGAETQYF

V: TRBV5-4
D: TRBD2
size: .
J: TRBJ2-2
DNA: TGTGCCAGCAGCCAACTAGCGGGGGGGCCCCGGGAGCTGTTTTTT
CDR3: CASSQLAGGPRELFF

V: TRBV5-1
D: .
size: .
J: TRBJ1-6
DNA: TGCGCCAGCAGCGAAAACCCGGGAGGCAGTAATTCACCCCTCCACTTT
CDR3: CASSENPGGSNSPLHF

V: TRBV4-1
D: .
size: .
J: TRBJ2-1
DNA: TGCGCCAGCAGCCGGTCGACTAGGGGTTCCTACAATGAGCAGTTCTTC
CDR3: CASSRSTRGSYNEQFF

V: TRBV7-8
D: .
size: once
J: TRBJ2-5
DNA: TGTGCCAGCAGCTTAGTCTCAGGGAGGCAAGAGACCCAGTACTTC
CDR3: CASSLVSGRQETQYF

V: TRBV18
D: .
size: once
J: TRBJ2-7
DNA: TGTGCCAGCTCACCGGGCCTCTACGAGCAGTACTTC
CDR3: CASSPGLYEQYF

V: TRBV3-1/TRBV3-2
D: .
size: .
J: TRBJ1-4
DNA: TGTGCCAGCAGCCAAGATCTAACACGAGGCAGGGGAAAACTGTTTTTT
CDR3: CASSQDLTRGRGKLFF

V: TRBV5-1
D: .
size: few
J: TRBJ1-1
DNA: TGCGCCAGCAGCTTGGAAGTACAGGCAGCTGAAGCTTTCTTT
CDR3: CASSLEVQAAEAFF

V: TRBV5-1
D: TRBD2
size: .
J: TRBJ2-5
DNA: TGCGCCAGCAGCATGACTAGCGGGGCCTACCCGGGGTACTTC
CDR3: CASSMTSGAYPGYF

V: TRBV7-6
D: .
size: once
J: TRBJ2-2
DNA: TGTGCCAGCAGCCAACGGGACACTGGCTTTGGGGAGCTGTTTTTT
CDR3: CASSQRDTGFGELFF

V: TRBV7-9
D: .
size: .
J: TRBJ1-6
DNA: TGTGCCAGCAGCTTAATGAGGAGTGATTCACCCCTCCACTTT
CDR3: CASSLMRSDSPLHF

V: TRBV6-1
D: TRBD1
size: .
J: TRBJ2-6
DNA: TGTGCCAGCAGTGATAGGACAGGGGGCTATTCTGGGGCCAACGTCCTGACTTTC
CDR3: CASSDRTGGYSGANVLTF

V: TRBV5-1
D: .
size: .
J: TRBJ2-5
DNA: TGCGCCAGCAGCTTGGGGGACAAGGGGGAGACCCAGTACTTC
CDR3: CASSLGDKGETQYF

V: TRBV7-8
D: .
size: few
J: TRBJ1-1
DNA: TGTGCCAGCAGCTTAGAGGGGGATGAAGCTTTCTTT
CDR3: CASSLEGDEAFF

V: TRBV11-2
D: .
size: .
J: TRBJ2-4
DNA: TGTGCCAGCAGCTTTCAGGCCGGAGCCAAAAACATTCAGTACTTC
CDR3: CASSFQAGAKNIQYF

V: TRBV5-6
D: .
size: .
J: TRBJ1-2
DNA: TGTGCCAGCACCTCCGGAGGGTTAAGGACAAACTATGGCTACACCTTC
CDR3: CASTSGGLRTNYGYTF

V: TRBV5-1
D: TRBD1
size: .
J: TRBJ1-5
DNA: TGCGCCAGCAGCCCGACAGGGGCTGGGCAGCCCCAGCATTTT
CDR3: CASSPTGAGQPQHF

V: TRBV24-1
D: .
size: .
J: TRBJ1-2
DNA: TGTGCCACCAGTCCTTCCGGAACGGGAGGCTACACCTTC
CDR3: CATSPSGTGGYTF

V: TRBV2
D: .
size: .
J: TRBJ1-3
DNA: TGTGCCAGCAGTGAACGGGAGGGGGGCAGGGCTGGAAACACCATATATTTT
CDR3: CASSEREGGRAGNTIYF

V: TRBV3-1/TRBV3-2
D: TRBD1
size: .
J: TRBJ1-6
DNA: TGTGCCAGCAGCCACATCCGGACAGGTCTCGATTCACCCCTCCACTTT
CDR3: CASSHIRTGLDSPLHF

V: TRBV18
D: .
size: .
J: TRBJ2-5
DNA: TGTGCCAGCTCACCACGACTCGGCAGGGCTGGCGAGACCCAGTACTTC
CDR3: CASSPRLGRAGETQYF

V: TRBV6-5
D: TRBD1
size: .
J: TRBJ1-5
DNA: TGTGCCAGCAGTACCGGGACAGCGAATAATCAGCCCCAGCATTTT
CDR3: CASSTGTANNQPQHF

V: TRBV11-1
D: .
size: .
J: TRBJ1-1
DNA: TGTGCCAGCAGCTCCCAGGGGCGGAACACTGAAGCTTTCTTT
CDR3: CASSSQGRNTEAFF

V: TRBV5-1
D: TRBD1
size: .
J: TRBJ1-2
DNA: TGCGCCAGCAGCCTGCGGGTAAGACAGGGAGGAAGAAACTATGGCTACACCTTC
CDR3: CASSLRVRQGGRNYGYTF

V: TRBV6-5
D: .
size: .
J: TRBJ2-1
DNA: TGTGCCAGCAGTACACAAGGAGGGAATGAGCAGTTCTTC
CDR3: CASSTQGGNEQFF

V: TRBV19
D: .
size: .
J: TRBJ1-6
DNA: TGTGCCAGTAGTACCCAGGGCTTGGATAATTCACCCCTCCACTTT
CDR3: CASSTQGLDNSPLHF

V: TRBV27
D: .
size: .
J: TRBJ1-6
DNA: TGTGCCAGCAGTTACCAGGGTGGGAATTCACCCCTCCACTTT
CDR3: CASSYQGGNSPLHF

V: TRBV7-6
D: .
size: .
J: TRBJ1-2
DNA: TGTGCCAGCACTCGGGGCTATGGCTACACCTTC
CDR3: CASTRGYGYTF

V: TRBV4-1
D: .
size: .
J: TRBJ1-1
DNA: TGCGCCAGCAGCCAAGATCGGTACACTGAAGCTTTCTTT
CDR3: CASSQDRYTEAFF

V: TRBV5-1
D: TRBD1
size: .
J: TRBJ1-1
DNA: TGCGCCAGCAGCTTACAGGGGGAGGTATCTGAAGCTTTCTTT
CDR3: CASSLQGEVSEAFF

V: TRBV19
D: .
size: .
J: TRBJ1-1
DNA: TGTGCCAGTAGTATAGTGGGGGGCACTGAAGCTTTCTTT
CDR3: CASSIVGGTEAFF

V: TRBV30
D: .
size: .
J: TRBJ2-4
DNA: TGTGCCTTAGGGGGGGAGGGCAAAAACATTCAGTACTTC
CDR3: CALGGEGKNIQYF

V: TRBV6-5
D: TRBD1
size: .
J: TRBJ1-2
DNA: TGTGCCAGCAGTTTACAGGGGGCCTATGGCTACACCTTC
CDR3: CASSLQGAYGYTF

V: TRBV28
D: .
size: .
J: TRBJ1-1
DNA: TGTGCCAGCAGTTTTGGGGGCCGCGCTGAAGCTTTCTTT
CDR3: CASSFGGRAEAFF

V: TRBV11-2
D: TRBD1
size: .
J: TRBJ1-1
DNA: TGTGCCAGCAGCTTCACGGGACAGGGGATGAACACTGAAGCTTTCTTT
CDR3: CASSFTGQGMNTEAFF

V: TRBV5-6
D: .
size: .
J: TRBJ1-1
DNA: TGTGCCAGCAGCCCGGATGGGCCGAACACTGAAGCTTTCTTT
CDR3: CASSPDGPNTEAFF

V: TRBV2
D: TRBD2
size: .
J: TRBJ2-5
DNA: TGTGCCAGCACCCGGACTAGCGGGGGGGCAGAGACCCAGTACTTC
CDR3: CASTRTSGGAETQYF

V: TRBV19
D: .
size: .
J: TRBJ1-6
DNA: TGTGCCAGTAGTACCTCAGGGACATCCTATAATTCACCCCTCCACTTT
CDR3: CASSTSGTSYNSPLHF

V: TRBV12-3/TRBV12-4
D: .
size: .
J: TRBJ1-1
DNA: TGTGCCAGCAGTTTTGGGGGGGACCGCGGGGCTTTCTTT
CDR3: CASSFGGDRGAFF

V: TRBV18
D: .
size: .
J: TRBJ2-5
DNA: TGTGCCAGCTCACCAACCGGGACATTAGGGGGGGAAGAGACCCAGTACTTC
CDR3: CASSPTGTLGGEETQYF

V: TRBV9
D: TRBD1
size: .
J: TRBJ1-3
DNA: TGTGCCAGCAGCGTTCAGGGGGCTCAAGGAAACACCATATATTTT
CDR3: CASSVQGAQGNTIYF

V: TRBV5-6
D: .
size: .
J: TRBJ2-7
DNA: TGTGCCAGCAGCATAAGCCACGAGCAGTACTTC
CDR3: CASSISHEQYF

V: TRBV7-2
D: TRBD1
size: .
J: TRBJ2-2
DNA: TGTGCCAGCAGCCATGGACAGGGCCACAACACCGGGGAGCTGTTTTTT
CDR3: CASSHGQGHNTGELFF

V: TRBV3-1/TRBV3-2
D: .
size: .
J: TRBJ2-3
DNA: TGTGCCAGCAGCCAAGTATATCGGGGGTTGGTGGATACGCAGTATTTT
CDR3: CASSQVYRGLVDTQYF

V: TRBV6-5
D: .
size: .
J: TRBJ1-2
DNA: TGTGCCAGCAGTTACGCCGTTACAGGGAGCTATGGCTACACCTTC
CDR3: CASSYAVTGSYGYTF

V: TRBV5-1
D: TRBD2
size: .
J: TRBJ2-1
DNA: TGCGCCAGCAGCTTGGGGACTAGCGCCTACAATGAGCAGTTCTTC
CDR3: CASSLGTSAYNEQFF

V: TRBV30
D: .
size: .
J: TRBJ1-6
DNA: TGTGCCTGGAGTGCAAACAGGGCGTCACCCCTCCACTTT
CDR3: CAWSANRASPLHF

V: TRBV20-1
D: TRBD2
size: .
J: TRBJ2-1
DNA: TGTGGACTAGGGGACTACAATGAGCAGTTCTTC
CDR3: CGLGDYNEQFF